The clone carrying this T cell receptor beta chain turned up a few times. Antigen unknown. This record comes from a study of early T cells in non-severe SARS-CoV-2 infection. Overall study context: Chains were unpaired, as sequencing was done on bulk RNA from unsorted whole blood.

Whole-study findings and limits: VDJdb matches were skewed toward anti-spike CD8 T cell responses.

Unique molecular identifiers were affixed to single, distinct cDNA molecules. TCRdb re-called the 5' RACE reads through MiXCR, storing one row per CDR3 protein. This table holds 30,000 to 40,000 distinct CDR3 sequences, 7.5% to 9% found once. Sequencing was performed on whole blood, taken at baseline. The receptor was derived from an adult who was a healthcare worker with PCR-confirmed SARS-CoV-2 infection or an uninfected control (not recorded which).

The CDR3 is CASSLTNSYNEQFF. The CDR3 region has the DNA TGCGCCAGCAGCCTCACAAACTCCTACAATGAGCAGTTCTTC. V usage is TRBV4-3 and J usage is TRBJ2-1; D gene uncertain. The length of the CDR3 is 14 residues. Germline V gene lookup returns CDR1 LGHNA and CDR2 YSLEER. With 4 bases removed from V and 0 bases from J, the gap between germline ends came to 7 bases.